These 10 T cell receptor beta chains came from one sample sequenced in a study of T-cell memory formation after mild COVID-19 (dated by TCRdb to about 2021). Library preparation employed 5' RACE. Sequencing instrument: Illumina NovaSeq 6000. The public reads were reanalyzed by TCRdb: fastp trimming at Q25, MiXCR alignment, in-frame beta chains only. Entries that share a CDR3 protein sequence are merged under the most common genes and DNA. The sample contains roughly 350,000 distinct CDR3 sequences, 25% to 30% of them found a single time. The ten largest clonotypes hold about 14% of the sample. The material sequenced was PBMCs or a T cell subset sorted from them (not recorded which). The source of these receptors is an adult woman who had mild COVID-19 (a few samples of this study predate the infection). The sample titles of this study are shuffled in the database, so cell type and time point are left out; the donor was told from shared clones.

A few counts support this clonotype. This rearrangement joins TRBV7-8 to TRBJ2-2, with D perhaps matching TRBD1 (5 bases). Trimming took 5 bases from V and 4 from J, leaving 11 bases between them. Per germline, CDR1 SGHVS and CDR2 FQNEAQ. This CDR3 has 14 amino acids. As DNA, the CDR3 is TGTGCCAGCAGCGTTGACAGTAGCACCGGGGAGCTGTTTTTT. Translation: CASSVDSSTGELFF. Supplemented by reference TRBV7-8 and TRBJ2-2, the full variable domain reads GAGVSQSPRYKVAKRGQDVALRCDPISGHVSLFWYQQALGQGPEFLTYFQNEAQLDKSGLPSDRFFAERPEGSVSTLKIQRTQQEDSAVYLCASSVDSSTGELFFGEGSRLTVL.

V is TRBV7-2 and J is TRBJ2-1; D ambiguous. Germline assignment: CDR1 SGHTA and CDR2 FQGNSA. V was pared by 3 bases and J by 3 bases, with 12 bases between. This CDR3 comprises 15 residues. CDR3 DNA: TGTGCCAGCAGCTTCCAGCGAGAGAGCTACAATGAGCAGTTCTTC. Protein: CASSFQRESYNEQFF.

This clonotype occurred a few times. The V gene is TRBV5-1, the J gene TRBJ2-6; no definite D call. CDR1 SGHRS and CDR2 YFSETQ come from the germline V gene. V dropped 5 bases and J dropped 0 bases, with 18 bases sitting between them. This CDR3 has 18 amino acids. The chain's CDR3 is CASRAPVGLSSGANVLTF. In nucleotides, the CDR3 is TGCGCCAGCAGGGCTCCCGTGGGATTGAGCTCTGGGGCCAACGTCCTGACTTTC.

This clonotype was counted between two and nine times. The rearrangement joins TRBV29-1 to TRBJ2-5; no reliable D call. The CDR3 has 12 residues. Germline lookup yields CDR1 SQVTM and CDR2 ANQGSEA. Between the trimmed V and J ends, which lost 6 bases and 5 bases, there was a span of 13 bases. Here the CDR3 DNA reads TGCAGCGTCGCGGCTTTCTCGGAGACCCAGTACTTC. It translates to CSVAAFSETQYF. The whole variable domain, remainder taken from reference TRBV29-1 and TRBJ2-5, is SAVISQKPSRDICQRGTSLTIQCQVDSQVTMMFWYRQQPGQSLTLIATANQGSEATYESGFVIDKFPISRPNLTFSTLTVSNMSPEDSSIYLCSVAAFSETQYFGPGTRLLVL.

This clonotype was detected a few times. The chain couples TRBV4-3 to TRBJ2-4; D is possibly TRBD1 (5 bases). This CDR3 has 16 amino acids. Per germline, CDR1 LGHNA and CDR2 YSLEER. V dropped 0 bases and J dropped 4 bases, with 13 bases sitting between them. The CDR3 protein is CASSQDLRQTKNIQYF. The CDR3 DNA follows: TGCGCCAGCAGCCAAGATTTGCGACAGACGAAAAACATTCAGTACTTC.

In this sample, this clonotype turned up once. This chain links TRBV4-1 with TRBJ2-3; 9 bases are a match to TRBD1. V was pared by 4 bases and J by 4 bases, with 6 bases of the junction left unmatched. Germline-derived CDR1 and CDR2 are MGHRA and YSYEKL. CDR3 length equals 15 residues. This CDR3 reads CASSRTGGEADTQYF. CDR3 coding DNA: TGCGCCAGCAGCCGAACAGGGGGCGAAGCAGATACGCAGTATTTT.

This clonotype came up once. The V gene is TRBV19, the J gene TRBJ1-2, with 7 bases lining up with TRBD1. V lost 5 bases and J lost 4; bases outside the gene matches: 4. This CDR3 comprises 13 residues. In germline, CDR1 is LNHDA, CDR2 SQIVND (reference sequence). CDR3 bases: TGTGCCAGTAGTCCGGGACAGATCTATGGCTACACCTTC. This encodes CASSPGQIYGYTF.

This clonotype turned up a few times. The gene calls are TRBV19 and TRBJ2-1; tentatively, D is TRBD2 (6 bases). CDR3 length: 12 amino acids. Deletions cut 4 bases from V and 12 bases from J, with 13 bases between. The germline V gene encodes CDR1 LNHDA and CDR2 SQIVND (reference sequence). As DNA, the CDR3 is TGTGCCAGTAGTAACCTACCCGGGGGGCAGTTCTTC. It is translated as CASSNLPGGQFF.

In this sample, this clonotype turned up many times. This chain connects TRBV7-9 to TRBJ2-4; D call uncertain. The CDR3 covers 13 residues. Germline V gives CDR1 SEHNR, CDR2 FQNEAQ (reference sequence). V was shortened by 3 bases and J by 8 bases, with 11 bases between the two germline ends. CDR3: CASSFDNSDIQYF. CDR3 DNA sequence: TGTGCCAGCAGCTTTGACAATTCCGACATTCAGTACTTC.

The chain uses TRBV3-1 and TRBJ2-4; D gene ambiguous. The CDR3 has 17 amino acids. CDR1 LGHDT and CDR2 YNNKEL come from the germline V gene (reference sequence). The ends were cut back, 1 base at V and 0 bases at J, with 13 bases in the middle. The CDR3: CASSQVVTRLAKNIQYF. CDR3 nucleotides: TGTGCCAGCAGCCAAGTAGTGACCCGATTAGCCAAAAACATTCAGTACTTC.